This TCR beta chain was recorded in a study of shared clonotypes between healthy human individuals. The assay used deep level. Under the authors' procedure: In the immunoSEQ data, sequences were junction-only and lacked quality scores, so filtering differed. Clones were sequenced by immunoSEQ multiplex PCR, and TCRdb holds only the in-frame ones, with some missing. V and J calls plus clone size are reproduced from that table; the DNA served to infer D and trimming. Among 90,000 to 120,000 clones listed, just over 65% were seen once. Germline lookup yields CDR1 DFQATT and CDR2 SNEGSKA (reference sequence). V dropped 3 bases and J dropped 3 bases, with 2 bases sitting between them. The CDR3 has 11 residues.

Source material: memory CD8+ T cells sorted from blood. Subset noted: CD45RO+ cells pooled with CCR7-negative TemRA cells. The rearrangement joins TRBV20-1 to TRBJ2-2, with D unresolved. This clonotype originated in a woman in her thirties in good health. The CDR3 region is CSASYTGELFF. The CDR3 DNA is TGCAGTGCTAGCTACACCGGGGAGCTGTTTTTT.